Below, 22 T cell receptor beta chains from the same sample are listed, as sequenced in a study of CD8 T cell repertoires and HIV-1 epitope variants. Which antigens these TCRs recognize remains unknown. Profiling relied on immunoSEQ multiplex PCR, and the TCRdb table lists in-frame clones only, not all of them. The sample has a few thousand clones; roughly two thirds are singletons. Sequenced material: cultured CD8+ T cells derived from PBMCs. Receptors originate from a male donor with HIV.

V gene TRBV9 combines with J gene TRBJ2-3; D is tentatively TRBD1 or TRBD2 (6 bases each). CDR3 length: 15 amino acids. Trimming stripped 0 bases from V and 4 bases from J, with 12 bases between. Germline values: CDR1 SGDLS, CDR2 YYNGEE. The CDR3 DNA reads TGTGCCAGCAGCGTAGCCGGGGGCCGGGCAGATACGCAGTATTTT. Protein product: CASSVAGGRADTQYF.

CDR3 DNA: TGTGCCAGCAGCGCGAGTGTCTCGGGCACAGATACGCAGTATTTT. Its translation is CASSASVSGTDTQYF. The gene calls are TRBV7-8 and TRBJ2-3; D call uncertain. The CDR3 has 15 residues. Trimming cost V 5 bases and J 1 base, with 13 bases left between them. Per the germline V gene, CDR1 is SGHVS and CDR2 is FQNEAQ.

This chain uses TRBV2 with TRBJ1-3; D unresolved. CDR1 and CDR2 (germline): SNHLY, FYNNEI. The V end lost 6 bases, the J end lost 0 bases, and 6 bases lay between the germline ends. The CDR3 covers 13 residues. CDR3 DNA sequence: TGTGCCAGCAGAAGTAACTCTGGAAACACCATATATTTT. This encodes CASRSNSGNTIYF.

About this clone itself: The sample has other DNA sequences that encode this CDR3 too. The chain combines TRBV28 with TRBJ2-5; D unresolved. Per the germline V gene, CDR1 is MDHEN and CDR2 is SYDVKM. The CDR3 length is 16 residues. Trimming shortened V by 6 bases and J by 1 base, and 18 bases separated the two germline ends. CDR3 DNA sequence: TGTGCCAGCAGCTTCTCGAGTGGGTGGAGCCAAGAGACCCAGTACTTC. It codes for CASSFSSGWSQETQYF.

The chain has TRBV2 and TRBJ1-1; D remains unclear. This CDR3 has 10 residues. The V end was cut by 8 bases, the J end by 5 bases, with 6 bases between. Germline loops: CDR1 SNHLY, CDR2 FYNNEI. CDR3 loop: CASAETEAFF. The CDR3 DNA follows: TGTGCCAGCGCAGAAACTGAAGCTTTCTTT.

This rearrangement joins TRBV6-5 to TRBJ2-2; no firm D call. CDR3 size: 12 residues. The germline V gene encodes CDR1 MNHEY and CDR2 SVGAGI. Trimming removed 5 bases from V and 0 bases from J, with 1 base in between. As DNA, the CDR3 is TGTGCCAGCAGTACGAACACCGGGGAGCTGTTTTTT. Translation: CASSTNTGELFF.

The gene calls are TRBV30 and TRBJ2-2, with D uncertain. Trimming stripped 2 bases from V and 1 base from J, with 8 bases between. The CDR3 spans 14 residues. Germline CDR1 is GTSNPN and CDR2 is SVGIG (reference sequence). This CDR3 reads CAWSTDLNTGELFF. The CDR3 coding sequence is TGTGCCTGGAGTACAGACCTGAACACCGGGGAGCTGTTTTTT.

This clone was recorded only once. The rearrangement links TRBV6-5 to TRBJ2-2; maybe TRBD1 (6 bases). V gave up 5 bases and J gave up 5 bases, with 12 bases separating them. The CDR3 totals 14 residues. Germline V CDR1 and CDR2: MNHEY, SVGAGI. This CDR3 reads CASSDKGETGELFF. The CDR3 DNA reads TGTGCCAGCAGTGACAAGGGGGAGACCGGGGAGCTGTTTTTT.

The chain joins TRBV6-5 to TRBJ2-1, with D perhaps being TRBD1 or TRBD2 (5 bases each). This CDR3 is 13 amino acids long. CDR1 and CDR2 (germline): MNHEY, SVGAGI. The V end was cut by 6 bases, the J end by 8 bases, with 14 bases between. The DNA for the CDR3 is TGTGCCAGCAGGGTTCTTGGGGACGATGAGCAGTTCTTC. Protein sequence: CASRVLGDDEQFF.

This chain connects TRBV5-8 to TRBJ1-1; D might be TRBD1 (6 bases). The CDR3 contains 14 residues. CDR1 is SGHTS and CDR2 is YDEGEE in the germline V gene. V was clipped by 1 base and J by 3 bases, with 10 bases between them. The CDR3 spells CASSLSQGYTEAFF. The DNA for the CDR3 is TGTGCCAGCAGCTTGTCACAGGGATACACTGAAGCTTTCTTT.

V and J are TRBV2 and TRBJ2-1; D may correspond to TRBD1 or TRBD2 (6 bases each). The CDR3 loop spans 16 amino acids. The germline V gene has CDR1 SNHLY and CDR2 FYNNEI. Trimming cost V 5 bases and J 9 bases, with 23 bases left between them. Here the CDR3 reads CASSSPGLQQGGEQFF. Written as DNA, the CDR3 is TGTGCCAGCAGTTCTCCGGGACTTCAACAAGGGGGTGAGCAGTTCTTC.

Concerning this clone itself: Compared with germline, one end of the junction differs, possibly owing to a read error. The rearrangement links TRBV7-7 to TRBJ2-2; 7 nucleotides line up with TRBD2. Germline V gives CDR1 SSHAT, CDR2 FNYEAQ (reference sequence). The CDR3 is 16 amino acids. The CDR3 region has the DNA TGTGCTAGCAGCCCGAGGGGAGGGCCGGGGACCGGGGAGCTGTTTTTT. Its translation is CASSPRGGPGTGELFF.

A remark on this clone: At one boundary the junction diverges from the germline segment, which might be a read error. This sequence joins TRBV4-1 and TRBJ1-2; 7 bases are shared with TRBD1. This CDR3 comprises 15 residues. Looked up from germline, CDR1 is MGHRA and CDR2 is YSYEKL. The CDR3 DNA is TGTGCCAGCAGCCTAGGGGACAGCGGGAGGGGTGGCTACACCTTC. Protein: CASSLGDSGRGGYTF.

The V and J genes are TRBV27 and TRBJ2-7; 8 bases fit TRBD1. The V gene end was trimmed by 6 bases and the J gene end by 2 bases; junction bases not matched to a gene: 12. The germline V gene encodes CDR1 MNHEY and CDR2 SMNVEV (reference sequence). CDR3 length equals 16 residues. CDR3 sequence: CASRRTTTGVPYEQYF. The CDR3 coding sequence is TGTGCCAGCAGAAGGACCACGACAGGGGTCCCCTACGAGCAGTACTTC.

The V and J genes are TRBV6-1 and TRBJ1-1; possibly TRBD1 for D (5 bases). Per the germline V gene, CDR1 is MNHNS and CDR2 is SASEGT. V lost 1 base and J lost 6, with 15 bases in between. The CDR3 contains 15 residues. The CDR3 here is CASSEVGGDIAEAFF. The CDR3 bases are TGTGCCAGCAGTGAAGTTGGAGGGGATATCGCTGAAGCTTTCTTT.

The V call is TRBV6-5, the J call TRBJ2-3; 8 nucleotides align to TRBD1. CDR1 and CDR2 (germline): MNHEY, SVGAGI. The CDR3 runs 14 residues. Unmatched junction bases numbered 4, after V lost 5 bases and J lost 3 bases. In DNA form, the CDR3 reads TGTGCCAGCAGTGGGACAGGCGGGACAGATACGCAGTATTTT. This encodes CASSGTGGTDTQYF.

The genes are TRBV5-5 and TRBJ2-7; D may be TRBD2 (6 bases). The CDR3 extends over 14 amino acids. Germline V gene lookup returns CDR1 SGHKS and CDR2 YYEKEE (reference sequence). V was cut by 3 bases and J by 3 bases, with 13 bases left in between. CDR3 protein: CASSSTSHYYEQYF. The CDR3 DNA follows: TGTGCCAGCAGCTCGACTAGTCACTACTACGAGCAGTACTTC.

This clone has only one observation. The CDR3 here is CSVVASGSSYNEQFF. Here the CDR3 DNA reads TGCAGCGTTGTGGCTAGCGGGAGCTCCTACAATGAGCAGTTCTTC. This rearrangement joins TRBV29-1 to TRBJ2-1; 10 bases are shared with TRBD2. Germline trimming cut 4 bases from V and 0 bases from J; bases unmatched to any gene: 3. CDR1 is SQVTM, CDR2 ANQGSEA, per germline. This CDR3 has 15 residues.

In its sample, this clone is medium-sized (0.01 to 0.1%). The rearrangement links TRBV12-1 to TRBJ1-4. TRBV12-1 is a listed pseudogene. The CDR3 runs 18 residues. The chain's CDR3 is CASSFGGPNPATNEKLFF. CDR3 nucleotide sequence: TGTGCCAGCAGCTTTGGCGGACCGAACCCAGCAACTAATGAAAAACTGTTTTTT.

The J gene is TRBJ2-3, the V gene TRBV23-1; no firm D call. TRBV23-1 is identified as an open reading frame with a role that is uncertain. V was clipped by 4 bases and J by 0 bases, with 17 bases between them. The CDR3 sequence is 17 residues long. This CDR3 is CASSLRAPRQSTDTQYF. In DNA form, the CDR3 reads TGCGCCAGCAGTCTCCGCGCGCCACGGCAGAGCACAGATACGCAGTATTTT.

CDR3 coding DNA: TGTGCCACTACAGGGATGAGCAATCAGCCCCAGCATTTT. It is translated as CATTGMSNQPQHF. The chain carries TRBV28 and TRBJ1-5; a weak D match, TRBD1 (6 bases). The V gene lost 10 bases and the J gene lost 1 base, with 11 bases spanning the gap. The CDR3 has 13 amino acids. Germline-derived CDR1 and CDR2 are MDHEN and SYDVKM.

The rearrangement links TRBV5-4 to TRBJ2-3; 7 bases match TRBD2. V dropped 3 bases and J dropped 4; count of bases not matched to a gene: 17. This CDR3 spans 18 amino acids. From germline, CDR1 is SGHNT and CDR2 YYREEE (reference sequence). The CDR3 loop is CASSWGTRRESLADTQYF. The CDR3 DNA sequence: TGTGCCAGCAGCTGGGGGACCCGGCGGGAGTCTCTTGCAGATACGCAGTATTTT.